The following is a T cell receptor (beta chain) sequence with its context. Antigen specificity is unknown. Within the sample, other DNA sequences also encode this same CDR3. This sample was taken from a study of cytomegalovirus exposure and HLA in healthy donors. General observations from the study: It was reportedly the case that the classifier diagnosed cytomegalovirus status with high specificity and sensitivity.

With 60 Vbeta and 13 Jbeta primers, the PCR was carried out. The data were produced by immunoSEQ multiplex PCR, yet TCRdb's version contains in-frame clones alone and is incomplete. The top ten hold about 14% of the sample, which has roughly 160,000 clones, 60% to 80% seen once. The donors comprised healthy bone marrow donors. V lost 0 bases, J lost 4 bases, and 2 bases stayed unmatched. Germline-derived CDR1 and CDR2 are SGDLS and YYNGEE. The CDR3 runs to 15 residues. The sample was PBMCs. This receptor was taken from a man between 45 and 60 years old in good health and CMV-seropositive. V is TRBV9 and J is TRBJ1-2, with 11 bases fitting TRBD1. The CDR3 reads CASSVGTGGSYGYTF. The CDR3 bases are TGTGCCAGCAGCGTAGGGACAGGGGGCTCCTATGGCTACACCTTC. The full variable domain, its missing parts supplied by reference TRBV9 and TRBJ1-2, is DSGVTQTPKHLITATGQRVTLRCSPRSGDLSVYWYQQSLDQGLQFLIQYYNGEERAKGNILERFSAQQFPDLHSELNLSSLELGDSALYFCASSVGTGGSYGYTFGSGTRLTVV.